This TCR beta chain was retrieved from a study of response to subunit inactivated influenza vaccine. Each CDR3 protein is one row after TCRdb ran MiXCR on the RT-PCR reads. The data hold hundreds of thousands of distinct CDR3 sequences, with approximately 10% observed a single time. Trimming at V came to 5 bases and at J to 3 bases, leaving 8 bases not matched to a gene. CDR3 size: 17 residues. Germline V CDR1 and CDR2: MNHNS, SASEGT. This sample also appeared in a second study, on T cells expressing NK-cell markers. From that report: With UMIs, 5'RACE template switching was used to make TCR beta cDNA. Sequencing of TCR beta repertoires drew on sorted CD3+CD56+NKG2C+, CD3+CD56+NKG2C- and CD3+CD56-NKG2C+ T cells. Seven sequenced donors out of eight were HCMV-seropositive, one seronegative.

The sequence was obtained from a man in his fifties or sixties who received an inactivated influenza vaccine. The input for sequencing was PBMCs from blood, taken on the day of vaccination. The V and J genes are TRBV6-1 and TRBJ2-6; 9 bases agree with TRBD1. CDR3 loop: CASSPGQGALGANVLTF. CDR3 DNA: TGTGCCAGCAGTCCGGGACAGGGTGCCCTTGGGGCCAACGTCCTGACTTTC.